The following is a T cell receptor (beta chain) sequence with its context. This entry is derived from a study of blood T cell repertoires in COVID-19. Study information: In each case, the material was cDNA or gDNA derived from T cells, B-cell-depleted T cells, or PBMCs.

V lost 3 bases and J 0 bases, leaving 15 bases between the germline ends. Germline V gene data show CDR1 as SGHRS and CDR2 as YFSETQ. This CDR3 spans 16 amino acids. Profiled with immunoSEQ multiplex PCR; TCRdb holds only in-frame clones, not every one. Among under 350,000 clones listed, roughly 90% were seen once. The receptor was derived from a man aged 35-49 years with acute or convalescent COVID-19. This rearrangement joins TRBV5-1 to TRBJ2-5, with D possibly TRBD1 on 6 matching bases. Source material: peripheral blood. CDR3 in DNA: TGCGCCAGCAGCTGGGACGGTACAGGGAACCAAGAGACCCAGTACTTC. Translating gives CASSWDGTGNQETQYF.